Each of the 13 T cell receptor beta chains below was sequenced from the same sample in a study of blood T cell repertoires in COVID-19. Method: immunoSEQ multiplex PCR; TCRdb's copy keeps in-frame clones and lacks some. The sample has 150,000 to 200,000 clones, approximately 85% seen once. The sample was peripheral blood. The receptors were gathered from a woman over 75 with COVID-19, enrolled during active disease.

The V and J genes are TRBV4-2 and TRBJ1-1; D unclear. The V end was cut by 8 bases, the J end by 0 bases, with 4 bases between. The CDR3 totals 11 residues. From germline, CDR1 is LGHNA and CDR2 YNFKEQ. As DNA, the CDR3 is TGTGCCAGCTCCATGAACACTGAAGCTTTCTTT. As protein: CASSMNTEAFF.

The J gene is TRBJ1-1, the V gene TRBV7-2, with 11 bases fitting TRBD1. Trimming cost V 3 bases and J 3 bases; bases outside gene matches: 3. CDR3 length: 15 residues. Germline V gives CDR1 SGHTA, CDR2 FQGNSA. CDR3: CASSLPGQGDTEAFF. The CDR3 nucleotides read TGTGCCAGCAGCTTGCCGGGACAGGGGGACACTGAAGCTTTCTTT.

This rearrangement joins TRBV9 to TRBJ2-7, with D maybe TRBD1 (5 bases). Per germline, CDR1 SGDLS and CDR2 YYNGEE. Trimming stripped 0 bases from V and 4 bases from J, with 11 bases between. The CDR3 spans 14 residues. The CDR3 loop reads CASSVGVRAYEQYF. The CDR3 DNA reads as TGTGCCAGCAGCGTAGGGGTCAGGGCGTACGAGCAGTACTTC. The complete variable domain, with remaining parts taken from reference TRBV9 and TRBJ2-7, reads DSGVTQTPKHLITATGQRVTLRCSPRSGDLSVYWYQQSLDQGLQFLIQYYNGEERAKGNILERFSAQQFPDLHSELNLSSLELGDSALYFCASSVGVRAYEQYFGPGTRLTVT.

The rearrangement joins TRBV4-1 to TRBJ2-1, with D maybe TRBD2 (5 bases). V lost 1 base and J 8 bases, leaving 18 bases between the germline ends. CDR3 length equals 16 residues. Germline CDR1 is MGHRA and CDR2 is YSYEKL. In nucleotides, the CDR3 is TGCGCCAGCAGCCAAGTCGCCAGTATGACGAGGGATGAGCAGTTCTTC. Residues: CASSQVASMTRDEQFF.

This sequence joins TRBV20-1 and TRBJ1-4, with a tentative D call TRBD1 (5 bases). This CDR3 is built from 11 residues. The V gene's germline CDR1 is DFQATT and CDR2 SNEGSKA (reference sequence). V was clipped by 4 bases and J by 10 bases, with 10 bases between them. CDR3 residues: CSANQGLKLFF. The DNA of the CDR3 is TGCAGTGCTAATCAGGGATTAAAACTGTTTTTT.

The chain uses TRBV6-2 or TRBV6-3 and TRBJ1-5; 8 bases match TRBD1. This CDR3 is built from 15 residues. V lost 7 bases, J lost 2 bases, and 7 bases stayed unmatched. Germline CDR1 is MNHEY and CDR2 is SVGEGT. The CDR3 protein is CASNPGTGGNQPQHF. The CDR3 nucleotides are TGTGCCAGCAACCCCGGGACAGGTGGCAATCAGCCCCAGCATTTT.

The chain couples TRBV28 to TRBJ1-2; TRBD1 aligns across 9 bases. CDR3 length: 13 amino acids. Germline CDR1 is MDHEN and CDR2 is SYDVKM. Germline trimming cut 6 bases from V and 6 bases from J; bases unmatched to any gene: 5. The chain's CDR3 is CASRGTGLNGYTF. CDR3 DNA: TGTGCCAGCAGGGGGACAGGGTTAAATGGCTACACCTTC.

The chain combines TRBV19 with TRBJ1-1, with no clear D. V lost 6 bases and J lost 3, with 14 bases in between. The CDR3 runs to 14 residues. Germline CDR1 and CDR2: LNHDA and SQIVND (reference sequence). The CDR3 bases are TGTGCCAGTAGCACTCGAGAACCTTACACTGAAGCTTTCTTT. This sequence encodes CASSTREPYTEAFF.

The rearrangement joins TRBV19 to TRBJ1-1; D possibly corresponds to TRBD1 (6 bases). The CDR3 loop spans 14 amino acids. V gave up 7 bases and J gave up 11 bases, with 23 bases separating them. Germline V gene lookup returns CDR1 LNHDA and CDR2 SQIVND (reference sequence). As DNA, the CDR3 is TGTGCCAGTACCACCGTAGTCCTTGGGGGCCGGGCTTTCTTT. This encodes CASTTVVLGGRAFF.

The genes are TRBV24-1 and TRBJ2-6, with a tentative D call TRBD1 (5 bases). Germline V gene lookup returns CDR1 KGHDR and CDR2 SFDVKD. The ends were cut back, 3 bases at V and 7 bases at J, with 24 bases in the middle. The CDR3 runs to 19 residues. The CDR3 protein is CATSDAPRQITVGANVLTF. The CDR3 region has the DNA TGTGCCACCAGTGATGCCCCAAGACAGATAACCGTCGGAGCCAACGTCCTGACTTTC.

The CDR3 protein is CASSPRGAKNIQYF. In nucleotides, the CDR3 is TGTGCCAGCAGCCCCCGGGGTGCCAAAAACATTCAGTACTTC. The chain joins TRBV7-2 to TRBJ2-4, with D tentatively TRBD2 (5 bases). This CDR3 has 14 residues. V lost 5 bases and J lost 1, with 9 bases in between. The germline V gene has CDR1 SGHTA and CDR2 FQGNSA.

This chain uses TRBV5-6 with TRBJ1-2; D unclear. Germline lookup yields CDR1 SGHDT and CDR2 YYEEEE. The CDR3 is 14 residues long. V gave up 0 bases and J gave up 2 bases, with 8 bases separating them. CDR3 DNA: TGTGCCAGCAGCTTGGGTGGCGGGAACTATGGCTACACCTTC. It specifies CASSLGGGNYGYTF.

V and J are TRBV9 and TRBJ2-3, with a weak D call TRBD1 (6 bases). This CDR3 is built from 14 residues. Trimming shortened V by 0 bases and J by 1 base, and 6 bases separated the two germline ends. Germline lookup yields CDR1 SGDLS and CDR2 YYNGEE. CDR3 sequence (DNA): TGTGCCAGCAGCGTAGGGACAGGCACAGATACGCAGTATTTT. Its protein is CASSVGTGTDTQYF.